Each of the 16 T cell receptor beta chains below was sequenced from the same sample in a study of T cell clones after liver transplantation. Sequencing used immunoSEQ multiplex PCR; TCRdb keeps in-frame clones, though not all of them. The sample records tens of thousands of clones, roughly 70% being singletons. The sample consisted of CD4+ T cells from blood, taken at the 22-month timepoint. Receptors originate from a human patient who received a liver transplant. The graft donor may account for some of the T cells.

This clone was observed a handful of times. The gene calls are TRBV11-2 and TRBJ2-2; D not certain. The germline V gene encodes CDR1 SGHAT and CDR2 FQNNGV. The germline V and J ends were trimmed by 4 bases and 1 base, with 7 bases remaining between them. The length of the CDR3 is 14 residues. CDR3 in DNA: TGTGCCAGCAGCTATATGGGGAACACCGGGGAGCTGTTTTTT. This codes for CASSYMGNTGELFF.

This chain links TRBV11-2 with TRBJ1-6, with D uncertain. This CDR3 region has 14 residues. The V end lost 1 base, the J end lost 9 bases, and 10 bases lay between the germline ends. The V gene's germline CDR1 is SGHAT and CDR2 FQNNGV. In nucleotides, the CDR3 is TGTGCCAGCAGCTTAGCCATAGAGAGTTCACCCCTCCACTTT. Protein sequence: CASSLAIESSPLHF.

By its share, this clone is medium-sized. V usage is TRBV4-1 and J usage is TRBJ1-4; weak D call: TRBD1 (5 bases). Germline-derived CDR1 and CDR2 are MGHRA and YSYEKL. The length of the CDR3 is 13 residues. V gave up 8 bases and J gave up 6 bases, with 13 bases separating them. The CDR3 coding sequence is TGCGCCAGCGTGGGGCTAGGGGATGAAAAACTGTTTTTT. It is translated as CASVGLGDEKLFF.

This clone was seen a single time. V usage is TRBV7-8 and J usage is TRBJ2-7; TRBD1 agrees at 9 bases. Per the germline V gene, CDR1 is SGHVS and CDR2 is FQNEAQ. With V trimmed by 3 bases and J by 6 bases, 6 bases remained unmatched. The CDR3 sequence is 14 residues long. CDR3 coding DNA: TGTGCCAGCAGCTTGGGGGACAGGGAGGTCGAGCAGTACTTC. This translates into CASSLGDREVEQYF.

The chain employs TRBV18 and TRBJ1-1; no clear D gene. Germline assignment: CDR1 KGHSH and CDR2 LQKENI. Between the trimmed V and J ends, which lost 5 bases and 1 base, there was a span of 8 bases. The CDR3 is 13 amino acids. CDR3 in DNA: TGTGCCAGCTCATCTTTTCCGAACACTGAAGCTTTCTTT. Its protein product is CASSSFPNTEAFF.

V is TRBV18 and J is TRBJ2-2; D is unresolved. The length of the CDR3 is 14 residues. The V gene's germline CDR1 is KGHSH and CDR2 LQKENI. Trimming stripped 0 bases from V and 3 bases from J, with 5 bases between. CDR3 in DNA: TGTGCCAGCTCACCACCGACTGACACCGGGGAGCTGTTTTTT. Encoded protein: CASSPPTDTGELFF.

This clone was detected only once. The rearrangement uses TRBV9 and TRBJ2-3, with 8 bases that match TRBD2. Trimming removed 0 bases from V and 6 bases from J; junction bases left unmatched: 6. CDR1 SGDLS and CDR2 YYNGEE come from the germline V gene. The CDR3 consists of 15 residues. The CDR3 sequence is CASSVVGLAGDTQYF. CDR3 nucleotide sequence: TGTGCCAGCAGCGTAGTAGGACTAGCAGGCGATACGCAGTATTTT.

The rearrangement joins TRBV4-1 to TRBJ1-4; 9 bases line up with TRBD1. Germline loops: CDR1 MGHRA, CDR2 YSYEKL. Losses at the gene ends were 0 bases for V and 10 bases for J; bases not matched to a gene: 9. The length of the CDR3 is 16 residues. Here the CDR3 DNA reads TGCGCCAGCAGCCAAGAGGGTGGGGACAGGGATCGAAAACTGTTTTTT. It yields the protein CASSQEGGDRDRKLFF.

The genes are TRBV28 and TRBJ2-3; 7 bases match TRBD2. The CDR3 sequence is 15 residues long. Per the germline V gene, CDR1 is MDHEN and CDR2 is SYDVKM. Trimming cost V 4 bases and J 1 base; bases outside gene matches: 5. The CDR3 DNA follows: TGTGCCAGCAGTTCCGGGGGGTCAGGCACAGATACGCAGTATTTT. This translates into CASSSGGSGTDTQYF. The full variable domain, its missing parts supplied by reference TRBV28 and TRBJ2-3, is DVKVTQSSRYLVKRTGEKVFLECVQDMDHENMFWYRQDPGLGLRLIYFSYDVKMKEKGDIPEGYSVSREKKERFSLILESASTNQTSMYLCASSSGGSGTDTQYFGPGTRLTVL.

The chain employs TRBV5-1 and TRBJ2-7; D not certain. In germline, CDR1 is SGHRS, CDR2 YFSETQ. The V end lost 4 bases, the J end lost 3 bases, and 11 bases lay between the germline ends. CDR3 length: 13 residues. The CDR3 region has the DNA TGCGCCAGCAGCCCGGGCCACCTCTACGAGCAGTACTTC. Translation gives CASSPGHLYEQYF.

This clone was seen only once. J is TRBJ1-2 and V is TRBV10-3; tentative D call: TRBD1 (5 bases). Germline V CDR1 and CDR2: ENHRY, SYGVKD. This CDR3 contains 14 residues. The V and J ends lost 4 bases and 4 bases respectively, with 13 bases between them. For the CDR3, the DNA is TGTGCCATCAGTGTATCGGGACCTACCTATGGCTACACCTTC. Its protein is CAISVSGPTYGYTF.

The gene calls are TRBV29-1 and TRBJ2-7, with a weak D call TRBD1 (5 bases). The V gene lost 7 bases and the J gene lost 0 bases, with 16 bases spanning the gap. This CDR3 region has 14 residues. Germline-derived CDR1 and CDR2 are SQVTM and ANQGSEA. In nucleotides, the CDR3 is TGCAGCGGAATCACAGGTTCTAGCTCCTACGAGCAGTACTTC. This encodes CSGITGSSSYEQYF.

This clone was found once. V and J are TRBV6-6 and TRBJ2-5; TRBD2 matches 10 bases. The CDR3 has 13 amino acids. In germline, CDR1 is MNHNY, CDR2 SVGAGI (reference sequence). With V trimmed by 6 bases and J by 5 bases, 3 bases remained unmatched. The CDR3 spells CASSPTSGETQYF. The CDR3 nucleotides are TGTGCCAGCAGCCCGACTAGCGGGGAGACCCAGTACTTC.

The chain uses TRBV6-6 and TRBJ1-5; 9 bases are shared with TRBD1. V was clipped by 5 bases and J by 1 base; unmatched bases: 6. CDR1 and CDR2 from the germline V gene are MNHNY and SVGAGI (reference sequence). The CDR3 loop spans 16 amino acids. This chain's CDR3 is CASSAQGAWSNQPQHF. The CDR3 DNA reads as TGTGCCAGCAGTGCACAGGGGGCTTGGAGCAATCAGCCCCAGCATTTT.

CDR3 coding DNA: TGCGCCAGCAGCTTGGACAGGGCCGCGAACACCGGGGAGCTGTTTTTT. Its protein product is CASSLDRAANTGELFF. This sequence joins TRBV5-1 and TRBJ2-2, with D maybe TRBD1 (6 bases). Germline CDR1 SGHRS, CDR2 YFSETQ. The CDR3 sequence is 16 residues long. The germline V and J ends were trimmed by 0 bases and 0 bases, with 9 bases remaining between them.

The chain joins TRBV19 to TRBJ1-6; 9 bases map to TRBD1. Trimming cost V 5 bases and J 10 bases; bases outside gene matches: 9. Per germline, CDR1 LNHDA and CDR2 SQIVND (reference sequence). The CDR3 covers 15 residues. The CDR3: CASSPPGTGHSPLHF. The CDR3 nucleotides are TGTGCCAGTAGTCCCCCCGGGACAGGGCACTCACCCCTCCACTTT.